These T cell receptor beta chains were read from a single sample in a study of early T cells in non-severe SARS-CoV-2 infection. TCRdb processed the 5' RACE reads anew with MiXCR; each CDR3 protein has one entry. Among 55,000 to 75,000 distinct CDR3 sequences listed, roughly a tenth were seen once. Specimen: whole blood. The receptor set was obtained from an adult who was a healthcare worker with PCR-confirmed SARS-CoV-2 infection or an uninfected control (not recorded which). Both conserved end residues are part of each CDR3. A D gene is named only where the DNA matches it firmly. The size of a clone is reported for some rows only, either as once, few or many, or as a class for expanded clones.

few | TRBJ2-1 | TRBV20-1 | . | TGCAGTGCTAGAAACAATGAGCAGTTCTTC | CSARNNEQFF
. | TRBJ2-7 | TRBV7-3 | TRBD1 | TGTGCCAGCAGCTTAATCAGGGGGCCTCCCTACGAGCAGTACTTC | CASSLIRGPPYEQYF
. | TRBJ2-7 | TRBV7-9 | . | TGTGCCAGCAGCTTTCCAGGGAGCTACGAGCAGTACTTC | CASSFPGSYEQYF
few | TRBJ1-1 | TRBV30 | . | TGTGCCTGGACTAGAATTTCAGCGGATAAAGCTTTCTTT | CAWTRISADKAFF
many | TRBJ2-4 | TRBV19 | . | TGTGCCAGTAGTATGATTACGCCAGGGGGGTCCAAAAACATTCAGTACTTC | CASSMITPGGSKNIQYF
few | TRBJ1-4 | TRBV28 | . | TGTGCCAGCAGTTTATCGGGGGGGACAATGGATGAAAAACTGTTTTTT | CASSLSGGTMDEKLFF
. | TRBJ2-1 | TRBV11-2 | . | TGTGCCAGCAGCTTAGATCACTGGCTCCCTGAGCAGTTCTTC | CASSLDHWLPEQFF
many | TRBJ2-5 | TRBV12-3/TRBV12-4 | . | TGTGCCAGCAGTCCGAGAGGGGTCCAGTACTTC | CASSPRGVQYF
few | TRBJ1-5 | TRBV20-1 | . | TGCAGTGCGGGAGGACAGTTCAATCAGCCCCAGCATTTT | CSAGGQFNQPQHF
. | TRBJ1-4 | TRBV29-1 | . | TGCAGCGTATCCCTCTCGGGAGCCGAAAAACTGTTTTTT | CSVSLSGAEKLFF
. | TRBJ1-2 | TRBV9 | . | TGTGCCAGCAGCGTAATTGGTTCTCCCAAACAGCCCACAGGCTACACCTTC | CASSVIGSPKQPTGYTF
many | TRBJ2-7 | TRBV18 | . | TGTGCCAGCTCACGCGGGGACAGTTACTACGAGCAGTACTTC | CASSRGDSYYEQYF
. | TRBJ2-5 | TRBV28 | . | TGTGCCAGCAGAATAAACCAAGAGACCCAGTACTTC | CASRINQETQYF
. | TRBJ1-5 | TRBV5-1 | TRBD1 | TGCGCCAGCAGCTTGTCAGGGGGCGCAGGTCAGCCCCAGCATTTT | CASSLSGGAGQPQHF
once | TRBJ2-1 | TRBV7-2 | TRBD1 | TGTGCCAGCAGCCCACAATACAGGGGGAGCTCCTACAATGAGCAGTTCTTC | CASSPQYRGSSYNEQFF
few | TRBJ2-7 | TRBV6-5 | . | TGTGCCAGCACTCCTGGACAATTTTCCTACGAGCAGTACTTC | CASTPGQFSYEQYF
. | TRBJ2-3 | TRBV29-1 | . | TGCAGCGTTGGGGGACACTTATCCACAGATACGCAGTATTTT | CSVGGHLSTDTQYF
few | TRBJ2-7 | TRBV7-9 | TRBD1 | TGTGCCAGCAGCTTGGGACAGGGTAGGAGCGAGCAGTACTTC | CASSLGQGRSEQYF
many | TRBJ2-1 | TRBV7-3 | . | TGTGCCAGCAGCTTAACGGGGGATTACAATGAGCAGTTCTTC | CASSLTGDYNEQFF
. | TRBJ2-7 | TRBV3-1 | . | TGTGCCAGCAGCTTTGGAACTTACTACGAGCAGTACTTC | CASSFGTYYEQYF
. | TRBJ2-5 | TRBV5-1 | . | TGCGCCAGCAGCTTGGGCACCCTGGGCAGCCAAGAGACCCAGTACTTC | CASSLGTLGSQETQYF
many | TRBJ2-1 | TRBV9 | . | TGTGCCAGCAGCGTAGGGGGTACGTCGGTCAATGAGCAGTTCTTC | CASSVGGTSVNEQFF
many | TRBJ1-2 | TRBV7-9 | . | TGTGCCAGCAGCTTAGGGCAGGGCACCCAACGCTACACCTTC | CASSLGQGTQRYTF
. | TRBJ2-5 | TRBV20-1 | . | TGCAGTGCTAGAGGACACCTCCAAGAGACCCAGTACTTC | CSARGHLQETQYF
few | TRBJ2-1 | TRBV12-3/TRBV12-4 | . | TGTGCCAGCAGTTTAAGGCCAGACAATGAGCAGTTCTTC | CASSLRPDNEQFF
medium-sized | TRBJ2-5 | TRBV4-2 | TRBD2 | TGTGCCAGCAGCGCCCCGGATGGGAAGACTAGCGGAGAGACCCAGTACTTC | CASSAPDGKTSGETQYF
many | TRBJ2-7 | TRBV4-1 | . | TGCGCCAGCAGCGGGGGACGCCGAGCAACTGGGGAGCAGTACTTC | CASSGGRRATGEQYF
. | TRBJ1-3 | TRBV12-3/TRBV12-4 | . | TGTGCCAGCAGTTTACAGGGAAGGAACACCATATATTTT | CASSLQGRNTIYF
. | TRBJ1-1 | TRBV12-3/TRBV12-4 | TRBD1 | TGTGCCAGCAGGCAGGGGGCCACTGAAGCTTTCTTT | CASRQGATEAFF
few | TRBJ2-6 | TRBV12-3/TRBV12-4 | . | TGTGCCAGCAGGCCCGAAGGGACTGGGGCCAACGTCCTGACTTTC | CASRPEGTGANVLTF
. | TRBJ1-4 | TRBV19 | . | TGTGCCAGTAGTATGAACGGTGGGGAAAAACTGTTTTTT | CASSMNGGEKLFF
few | TRBJ2-7 | TRBV11-2 | . | TGTGCCAGCAGCCAAGCGGACGGCTACGAGCAGTACTTC | CASSQADGYEQYF
few | TRBJ2-7 | TRBV20-1 | TRBD2 | TGCAGTGCTAGGGCTTCTAGCGGGACGGGAACCTACGAGCAGTACTTC | CSARASSGTGTYEQYF
. | TRBJ1-2 | TRBV11-2 | . | TGTGCCAGCAGCCCAGGGGCAGGGAGGGGCTATGGCTACACCTTC | CASSPGAGRGYGYTF
many | TRBJ2-6 | TRBV7-9 | . | TGTGCCAGCAGCTTCCACCGCAGCTCTGGGGCCAACGTCCTGACTTTC | CASSFHRSSGANVLTF
. | TRBJ2-1 | TRBV5-1 | . | TGCGCCAGCAGCTTGACTAGCCCGGTGCCCTACAATGAGCAGTTCTTC | CASSLTSPVPYNEQFF
. | TRBJ2-3 | TRBV20-1 | TRBD2 | TGCAGTGCTAGTTTAGCGGGAGCCGGAACGCAGTATTTT | CSASLAGAGTQYF
many | TRBJ1-1 | TRBV13 | . | TGTGCCAGCAGCTTAGGTGGCAGCCTAATGAACACTGAAGCTTTCTTT | CASSLGGSLMNTEAFF
. | TRBJ1-3 | TRBV12-3/TRBV12-4 | . | TGTGCCAGCCGACGAAACACCATATATTTT | CASRRNTIYF
few | TRBJ2-3 | TRBV3-1 | TRBD2 | TGTGCCAGCAGCCCGGAAGCGGGACTCACAGATACGCAGTATTTT | CASSPEAGLTDTQYF
few | TRBJ1-4 | TRBV30 | . | TGTGCCTGGAGCTGGGGATTTAATGAAAAACTGTTTTTT | CAWSWGFNEKLFF
few | TRBJ2-1 | TRBV12-3/TRBV12-4 | TRBD2 | TGTGCCAGCAGTCCCCTAGCGGGAGGTTTTAATGAGCAGTTCTTC | CASSPLAGGFNEQFF
few | TRBJ1-6 | TRBV6-5 | . | TGTGCCAGCAGCCGCGGTGATTCACCCCTCCACTTT | CASSRGDSPLHF
. | TRBJ2-5 | TRBV6-5 | . | TGTGCCAGCGGGCGGACAGCCCAAGAGACCCAGTACTTC | CASGRTAQETQYF
many | TRBJ2-7 | TRBV12-3/TRBV12-4 | TRBD2 | TGTGCCAGCAGTCTACGGGGGGGGTCCAACGAGCAGTACTTC | CASSLRGGSNEQYF
. | TRBJ2-3 | TRBV6-5 | . | TGTGCCTCAGCAACCGCGGGAAGCACAGATACGCAGTATTTT | CASATAGSTDTQYF
few | TRBJ2-1 | TRBV7-2 | . | TGTGCCAGCAGCCCCTTCTCCAGACAGGCCCTAGAAAACAATGAGCAGTTCTTC | CASSPFSRQALENNEQFF
. | TRBJ1-1 | TRBV27 | . | TGTGCCAGCAAGACAGGCCTCCTCAACGCTGAAGCTTTCTTT | CASKTGLLNAEAFF